The clone carrying this T cell receptor (beta chain) appeared a few times. This CDR3 has 17 amino acids. V shed 5 bases and J 3 bases; nucleotides not matched to a gene: 10. This entry belongs to a study of T-cell memory formation after mild COVID-19. From the 5' RACE reads, TCRdb called clonotypes with MiXCR, one entry per CDR3 protein. Of about 450,000 distinct CDR3 sequences in the sample, more than 20% were seen once. The J gene is TRBJ2-5, the V gene TRBV12-3 or TRBV12-4; TRBD2 matches 12 bases. This clonotype was obtained from an adult woman who had mild COVID-19 (a few samples of this study predate the infection). Cell type and time point are not known. Specimen: PBMCs or a T cell subset sorted from them (not recorded which). CDR3 coding DNA: TGTGCCAGCAGTGTCCGCCCTAGCGGGGGGGCGAAAGAGACCCAGTACTTC. Protein: CASSVRPSGGAKETQYF.